This entry lists 2 T cell receptor beta chains sequenced from one sample in a study of blood T cell repertoires in COVID-19. The repertoire was sequenced with immunoSEQ multiplex PCR; TCRdb's copy has only in-frame clones and lacks some. The table records some 180,000 clones, roughly 82% of them present only once. Sequences were obtained from peripheral blood. Source of these receptors: a human donor in a cohort sampled during active COVID-19.

The V gene is TRBV10-1, the J gene TRBJ2-3; D not certain. Trimming removed 0 bases at V and 4 bases at J, with 8 bases between. This CDR3 has 14 residues. Germline V gives CDR1 WNHNN, CDR2 SYGVQD (reference sequence). DNA for the CDR3: TGCGCCAGCAGTGAGTCGTCTACGCCAGATACGCAGTATTTT. It codes for CASSESSTPDTQYF.

This chain uses TRBV21-1 with TRBJ2-7; the listed D gene, TRBD1, was not tested against the DNA. TRBV21-1 has pseudogene status. This CDR3 is 16 amino acids long. The CDR3 sequence is CASSKSTRQGSDEQYF. The CDR3 nucleotides are TGTGCCAGCAGCAAATCCACGCGACAGGGCTCTGACGAGCAGTACTTC.